This TCR beta chain is from a study of T cells after yellow fever vaccination. Study-wide background: Fractions of low cell number were prepared using SMART-Seq v4 Ultra Low Input.

Template switching by 5'RACE produced TCR cDNA, adding a universal primer site and UMIs. TCRdb processed the 5' RACE reads anew with MiXCR; each CDR3 protein has one entry. In the table there are hundreds of thousands of distinct CDR3 sequences, about 9.9% of which are singletons. Broader study findings: By day 5 rather than day 15, the secondary response had peaked, though it was weaker. Subsequent to the booster, the majority of primary-vaccination clones reappeared (96% CD4, 88% CD8).

On this clonotype: Its target is unknown.

With 6 bases clipped from V and 3 bases from J, the junction kept 8 bases outside the gene matches. This CDR3 spans 14 amino acids. CDR1 and CDR2 (germline): DFQATT, SNEGSKA (reference sequence). The sequencing here drew on PBMCs, taken on the day of the first yellow fever vaccination. The chain is built from TRBV20-1 and TRBJ2-5; 9 bases are a match to TRBD1. The sequence came from a man younger than 35 who received the YFV17D yellow fever vaccine. The CDR3 bases are TGCAGTGCCCCGCGCCGGGACAGGGAAGAGACCCAGTACTTC. Translating it yields CSAPRRDREETQYF.